These 8 T cell receptor beta chains came from one sample sequenced in a study of long-term antiretroviral therapy in people with HIV. The immunoSEQ assay was v3.0, run at survey level. This table comes from immunoSEQ multiplex PCR, and its TCRdb copy is limited to in-frame clones, with some not included. The sample holds 30,000 to 40,000 clones, about 70% seen once. Sequenced material: unsorted PBMCs, taken 3 years after starting antiretroviral therapy. The receptors derive from a man aged 50 to 59 with HIV.

The rearrangement links TRBV11-3 to TRBJ2-7; D is perhaps TRBD1 (5 bases). This CDR3 contains 13 residues. V was trimmed by 2 bases and J by 9 bases, leaving 14 bases between them. Germline V gene sequence: CDR1 SGHNT, CDR2 YENEEA. The CDR3 region is CASSLRGAEGQYF. In DNA form, the CDR3 reads TGTGCCAGCAGCTTAAGGGGCGCGGAAGGGCAGTACTTC.

This clone was seen a handful of times. The chain joins TRBV21-1 to TRBJ2-2; TRBD2 was called by the table and not checked on the DNA. TRBV21-1 is flagged as a pseudogene. This CDR3 has 11 amino acids. This CDR3 is CAGEGTGELFF. In nucleotides, the CDR3 is TGTGCCGGCGAGGGAACCGGGGAGCTGTTTTTT.

CDR3 region: CASSLRGGWQPQHF. The DNA for the CDR3 is TGTGCCAGCAGTTTAAGGGGGGGCTGGCAGCCCCAGCATTTT. The chain has TRBV28 and TRBJ1-5, with D perhaps TRBD1 (6 bases). Germline V gives CDR1 MDHEN, CDR2 SYDVKM. The CDR3 is made up of 14 amino acids. V lost 2 bases and J 7 bases, leaving 12 bases between the germline ends.

This clone was detected only a few times. The chain couples TRBV7-3 to TRBJ2-7; 8 positions match TRBD1. V lost 4 bases and J lost 7; bases outside the gene matches: 6. The CDR3 covers 13 residues. Germline-derived CDR1 and CDR2 are SGHTA and FQGTGA. CDR3 protein: CASSYGQGEEQYF. CDR3 nucleotide sequence: TGTGCCAGCAGCTATGGACAGGGTGAAGAGCAGTACTTC.

Details on this clone: Other nucleotide sequences from this sample produce the same CDR3. The chain recombines TRBV9 with TRBJ2-7, with TRBD1 matching over 10 bases. Germline V CDR1 and CDR2: SGDLS, YYNGEE. Germline trimming cut 7 bases from V and 2 bases from J; bases unmatched to any gene: 3. The CDR3 spans 13 residues. CDR3 in DNA: TGTGCCAGCTCAGGACAGGGGGCCTACGAGCAGTACTTC. It translates to CASSGQGAYEQYF.

The rearrangement uses TRBV28 and TRBJ2-7; D unresolved. Germline V gene sequence: CDR1 MDHEN, CDR2 SYDVKM. Trimming stripped 5 bases from V and 0 bases from J, with 11 bases between. The CDR3 covers 14 residues. In DNA form, the CDR3 reads TGTGCCAGCAGTAAATCCGGCTACTCCTACGAGCAGTACTTC. This sequence encodes CASSKSGYSYEQYF.

This clone appeared a single time. In the same sample, other DNA sequences code for this CDR3. The genes are TRBV5-1 and TRBJ2-1; 8 nucleotides agree with TRBD1. The CDR3 covers 15 residues. V shed 1 base, J shed 1 base, and the junction held 1 base outside the gene matches. CDR1 and CDR2 (germline): SGHRS, YFSETQ. DNA of the CDR3: TGCGCCAGCAGCTTGACAGGGGGGTCCTACAATGAGCAGTTCTTC. This codes for CASSLTGGSYNEQFF.

This clone was recorded only once. V and J are TRBV5-4 and TRBJ2-7, with TRBD1 matching 7 bases. From germline, CDR1 is SGHNT and CDR2 YYREEE (reference sequence). The J segment lost 0 bases and the V segment lost 4 bases, leaving 10 bases of the junction unmatched. The CDR3 loop spans 16 amino acids. The CDR3 bases are TGTGCCAGCAGCGGCGGACCAAGGGACAGCTCCTACGAGCAGTACTTC. Its protein product is CASSGGPRDSSYEQYF.